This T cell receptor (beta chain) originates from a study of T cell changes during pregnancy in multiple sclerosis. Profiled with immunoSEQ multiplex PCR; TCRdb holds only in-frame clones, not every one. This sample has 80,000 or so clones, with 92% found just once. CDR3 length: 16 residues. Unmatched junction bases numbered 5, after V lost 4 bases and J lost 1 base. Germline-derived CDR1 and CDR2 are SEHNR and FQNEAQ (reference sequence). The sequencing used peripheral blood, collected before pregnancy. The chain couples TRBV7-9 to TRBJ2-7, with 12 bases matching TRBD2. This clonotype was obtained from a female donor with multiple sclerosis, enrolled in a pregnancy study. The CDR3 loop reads CASSWGLAGGSYEQYF. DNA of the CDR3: TGTGCCAGCAGCTGGGGACTAGCGGGTGGTTCCTACGAGCAGTACTTC.